The clone carrying this T cell receptor (beta chain) was recorded at least ten times. This sample stems from a study of T cells in Graves' hyperthyroidism and ophthalmopathy. Diagnostic decisions used clinical symptoms, serum thyroxine and TRAb, thyroid ultrasound and orbital computed tomography. CDR1 MNHEY and CDR2 SMNVEV come from the germline V gene (reference sequence). There are 16 residues in the CDR3. Trimming took 8 bases from V and 1 from J, leaving 20 bases between them. Amplification targeted TCR beta CDR3 regions from RNA transcripts. When the TCR CDR3 underwent first-round RT-PCR, the HTBI primer set was used. TCRdb ran MiXCR on the multiplex PCR reads and lists one entry per CDR3 protein. The repertoire holds over 450,000 distinct CDR3 sequences, with around an eighth as singletons.

The clonotype originates from a woman younger than 30 with Graves' hyperthyroidism. The sample was blood. The chain uses TRBV27 and TRBJ1-1; weak D call: TRBD1 (5 bases). The CDR3 DNA is TGTGCCAGCTGCGACGTATGGGTCCAGGGGAACACTGAAGCTTTCTTT. It codes for CASCDVWVQGNTEAFF.